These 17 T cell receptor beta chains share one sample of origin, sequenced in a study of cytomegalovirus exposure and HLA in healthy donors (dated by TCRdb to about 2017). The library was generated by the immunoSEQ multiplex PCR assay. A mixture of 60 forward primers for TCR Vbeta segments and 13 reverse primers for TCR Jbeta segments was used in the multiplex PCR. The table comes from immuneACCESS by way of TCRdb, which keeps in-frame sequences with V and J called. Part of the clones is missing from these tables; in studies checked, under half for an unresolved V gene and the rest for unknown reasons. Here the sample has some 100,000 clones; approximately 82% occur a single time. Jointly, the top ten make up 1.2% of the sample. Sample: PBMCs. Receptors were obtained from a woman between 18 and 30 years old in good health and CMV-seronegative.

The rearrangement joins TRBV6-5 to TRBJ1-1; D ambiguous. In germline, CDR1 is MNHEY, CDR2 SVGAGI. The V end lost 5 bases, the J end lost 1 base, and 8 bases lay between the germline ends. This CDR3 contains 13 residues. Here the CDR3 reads CASSEQSNTEAFF. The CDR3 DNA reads TGTGCCAGCAGTGAACAGTCGAACACTGAAGCTTTCTTT.

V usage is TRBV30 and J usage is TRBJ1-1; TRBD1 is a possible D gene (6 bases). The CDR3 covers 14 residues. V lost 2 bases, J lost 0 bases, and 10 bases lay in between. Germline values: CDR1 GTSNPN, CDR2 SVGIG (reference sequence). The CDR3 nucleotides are TGTGCCTGGAGTCGTCAGGGGATGAACACTGAAGCTTTCTTT. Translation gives CAWSRQGMNTEAFF. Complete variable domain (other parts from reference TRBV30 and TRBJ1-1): SQTIHQWPATLVQPVGSPLSLECTVEGTSNPNLYWYRQAAGRGLQLLFYSVGIGQISSEVPQNLSASRPQDRQFILSSKKLLLSDSGFYLCAWSRQGMNTEAFFGQGTRLTVV.

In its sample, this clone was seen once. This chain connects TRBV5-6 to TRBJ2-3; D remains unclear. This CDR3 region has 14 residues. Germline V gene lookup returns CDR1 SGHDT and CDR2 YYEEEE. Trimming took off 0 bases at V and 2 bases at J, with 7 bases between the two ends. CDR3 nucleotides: TGTGCCAGCAGCTTGGCCGCGAACACAGATACGCAGTATTTT. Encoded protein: CASSLAANTDTQYF.

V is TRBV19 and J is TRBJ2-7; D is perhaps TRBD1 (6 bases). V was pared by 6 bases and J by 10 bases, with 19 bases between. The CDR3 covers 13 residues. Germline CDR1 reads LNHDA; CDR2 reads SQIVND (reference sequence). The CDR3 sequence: CASSLRQDTHQYF. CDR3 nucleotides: TGTGCCAGTAGCCTGAGACAGGACACCCACCAGTACTTC.

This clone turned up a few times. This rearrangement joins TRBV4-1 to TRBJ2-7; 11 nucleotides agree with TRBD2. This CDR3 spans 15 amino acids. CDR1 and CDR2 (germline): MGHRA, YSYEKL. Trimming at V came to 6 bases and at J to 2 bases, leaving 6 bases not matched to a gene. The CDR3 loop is CASRLLAGGTYEQYF. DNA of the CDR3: TGCGCCAGCAGACTTCTAGCGGGGGGCACCTACGAGCAGTACTTC.

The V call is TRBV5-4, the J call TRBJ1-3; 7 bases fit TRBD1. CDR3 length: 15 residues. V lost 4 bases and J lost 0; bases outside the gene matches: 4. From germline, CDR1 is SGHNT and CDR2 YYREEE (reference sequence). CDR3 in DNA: TGTGCCAGCAGCCCGGGACAGTCCTCTGGAAACACCATATATTTT. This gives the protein CASSPGQSSGNTIYF.

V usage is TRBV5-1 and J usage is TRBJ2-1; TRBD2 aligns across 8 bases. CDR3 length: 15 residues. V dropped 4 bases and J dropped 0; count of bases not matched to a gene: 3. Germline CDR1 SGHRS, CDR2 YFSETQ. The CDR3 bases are TGCGCCAGCAGCATCGGGGGGGCCTCCTACAATGAGCAGTTCTTC. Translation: CASSIGGASYNEQFF.

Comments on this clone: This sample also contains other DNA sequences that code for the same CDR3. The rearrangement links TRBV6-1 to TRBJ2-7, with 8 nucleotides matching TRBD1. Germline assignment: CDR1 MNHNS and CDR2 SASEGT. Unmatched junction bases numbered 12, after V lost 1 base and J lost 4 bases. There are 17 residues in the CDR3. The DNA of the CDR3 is TGTGCCAGCAGTGAAGTTTGGCAGGGGGCAATAGCTTACGAGCAGTACTTC. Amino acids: CASSEVWQGAIAYEQYF.

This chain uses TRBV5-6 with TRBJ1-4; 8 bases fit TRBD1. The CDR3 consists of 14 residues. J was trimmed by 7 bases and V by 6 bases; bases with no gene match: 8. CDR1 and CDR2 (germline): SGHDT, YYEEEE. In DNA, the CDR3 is TGTGCCAGCATCGCGACAGGGGCGAGTGAAAAACTGTTTTTT. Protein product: CASIATGASEKLFF.

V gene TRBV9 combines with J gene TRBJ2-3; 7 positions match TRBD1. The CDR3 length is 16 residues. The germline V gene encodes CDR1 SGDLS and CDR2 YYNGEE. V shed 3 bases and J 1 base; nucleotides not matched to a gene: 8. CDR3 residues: CASSGDRAYGTDTQYF. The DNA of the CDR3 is TGTGCCAGCAGCGGCGACAGGGCCTACGGCACAGATACGCAGTATTTT.

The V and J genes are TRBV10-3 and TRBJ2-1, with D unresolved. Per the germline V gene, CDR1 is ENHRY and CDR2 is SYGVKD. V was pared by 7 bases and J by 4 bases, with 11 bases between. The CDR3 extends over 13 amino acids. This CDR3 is CAIKAESYNEQFF. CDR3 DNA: TGTGCCATCAAGGCGGAGAGTTACAATGAGCAGTTCTTC.

In nucleotides, the CDR3 is TGTGCCAGCAGACAGGGAGTCAATGAAAAACTGTTTTTT. The encoded protein is CASRQGVNEKLFF. V and J are TRBV10-3 and TRBJ1-4, with 7 bases identical to TRBD1. The V gene's germline CDR1 is ENHRY and CDR2 SYGVKD. V trimming: 10 bases; J trimming: 5 bases; junction bases outside the gene matches: 7. The CDR3 consists of 13 residues.

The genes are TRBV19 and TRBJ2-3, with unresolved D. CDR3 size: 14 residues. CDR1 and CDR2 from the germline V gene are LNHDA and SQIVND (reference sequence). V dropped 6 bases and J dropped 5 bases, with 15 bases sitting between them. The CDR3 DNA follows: TGTGCCAGTAGGACCCCCAACGGCGGAGATACGCAGTATTTT. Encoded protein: CASRTPNGGDTQYF.

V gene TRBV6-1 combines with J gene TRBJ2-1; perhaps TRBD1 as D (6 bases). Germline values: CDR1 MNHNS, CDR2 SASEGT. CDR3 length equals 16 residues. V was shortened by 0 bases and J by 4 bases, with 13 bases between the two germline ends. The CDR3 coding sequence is TGTGCCAGCAGTGAAGCTTCCGGGACACAATACAATGAGCAGTTCTTC. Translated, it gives CASSEASGTQYNEQFF.

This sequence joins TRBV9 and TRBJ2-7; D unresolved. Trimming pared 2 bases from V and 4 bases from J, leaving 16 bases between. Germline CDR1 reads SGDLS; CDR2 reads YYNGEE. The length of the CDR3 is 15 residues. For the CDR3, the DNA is TGTGCCAGCAGCGTCGGGTCAGCCGCCCGTTACGAGCAGTACTTC. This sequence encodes CASSVGSAARYEQYF.

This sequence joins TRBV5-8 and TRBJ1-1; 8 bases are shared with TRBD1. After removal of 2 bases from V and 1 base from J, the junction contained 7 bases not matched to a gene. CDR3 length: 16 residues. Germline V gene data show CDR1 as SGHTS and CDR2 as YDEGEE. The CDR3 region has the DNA TGTGCCAGCAGCTTTCGATGGGACAGGCCGAACACTGAAGCTTTCTTT. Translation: CASSFRWDRPNTEAFF.

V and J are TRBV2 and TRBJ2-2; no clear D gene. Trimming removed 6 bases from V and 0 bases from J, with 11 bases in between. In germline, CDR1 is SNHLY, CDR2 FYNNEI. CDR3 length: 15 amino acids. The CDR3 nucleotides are TGTGCCAGCAGAGCCCAGACAACGAACACCGGGGAGCTGTTTTTT. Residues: CASRAQTTNTGELFF.